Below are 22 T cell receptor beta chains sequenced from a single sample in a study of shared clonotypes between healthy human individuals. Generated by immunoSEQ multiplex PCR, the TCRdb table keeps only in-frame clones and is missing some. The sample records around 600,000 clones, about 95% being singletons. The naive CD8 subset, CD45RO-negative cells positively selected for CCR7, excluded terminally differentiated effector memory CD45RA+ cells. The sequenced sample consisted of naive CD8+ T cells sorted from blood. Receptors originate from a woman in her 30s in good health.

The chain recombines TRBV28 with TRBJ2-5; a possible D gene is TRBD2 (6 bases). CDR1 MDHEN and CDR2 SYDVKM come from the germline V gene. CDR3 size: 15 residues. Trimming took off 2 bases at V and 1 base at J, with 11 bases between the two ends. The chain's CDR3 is CASSLGFSGQETQYF. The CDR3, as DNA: TGTGCCAGCAGTTTAGGCTTTAGCGGCCAAGAGACCCAGTACTTC.

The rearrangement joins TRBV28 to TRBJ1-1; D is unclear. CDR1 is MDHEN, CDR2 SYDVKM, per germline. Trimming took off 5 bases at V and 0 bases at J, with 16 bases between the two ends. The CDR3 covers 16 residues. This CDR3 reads CASSRPYRAMNTEAFF. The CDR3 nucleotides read TGTGCCAGCAGTCGACCGTACAGAGCCATGAACACTGAAGCTTTCTTT.

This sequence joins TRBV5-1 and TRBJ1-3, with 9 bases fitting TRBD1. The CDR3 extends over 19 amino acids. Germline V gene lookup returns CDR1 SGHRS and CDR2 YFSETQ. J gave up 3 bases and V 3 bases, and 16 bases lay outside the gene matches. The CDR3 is CASSSGTGYRGWYGNTIYF. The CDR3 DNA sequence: TGCGCCAGCAGCTCCGGGACAGGGTATCGGGGGTGGTATGGAAACACCATATATTTT.

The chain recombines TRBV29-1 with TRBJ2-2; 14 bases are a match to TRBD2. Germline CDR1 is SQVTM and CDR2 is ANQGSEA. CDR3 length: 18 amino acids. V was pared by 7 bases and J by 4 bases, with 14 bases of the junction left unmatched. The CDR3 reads CSALGTSGSRRTTGELFF. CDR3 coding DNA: TGCAGCGCCCTAGGGACTAGCGGGAGTAGAAGGACCACCGGGGAGCTGTTTTTT.

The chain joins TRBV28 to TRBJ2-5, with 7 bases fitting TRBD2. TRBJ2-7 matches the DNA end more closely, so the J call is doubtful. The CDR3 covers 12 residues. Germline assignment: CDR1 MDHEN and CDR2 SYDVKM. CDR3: CASSSGVYEQYF. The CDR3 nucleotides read TGTGCCAGCAGTAGCGGGGTCTACGAGCAGTACTTC.

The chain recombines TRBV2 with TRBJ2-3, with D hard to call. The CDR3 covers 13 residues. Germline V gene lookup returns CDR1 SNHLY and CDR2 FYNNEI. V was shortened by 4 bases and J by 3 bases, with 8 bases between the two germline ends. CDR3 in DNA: TGTGCCAGCAGTGTCGCCTTGACAGATACGCAGTATTTT. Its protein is CASSVALTDTQYF.

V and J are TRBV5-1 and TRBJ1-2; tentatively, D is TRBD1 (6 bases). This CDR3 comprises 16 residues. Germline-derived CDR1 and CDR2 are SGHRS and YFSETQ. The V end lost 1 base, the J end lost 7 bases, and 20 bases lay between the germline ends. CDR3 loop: CASSLRPLGARGGYTF. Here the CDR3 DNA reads TGCGCCAGCAGCTTGCGCCCACTGGGGGCGCGGGGTGGCTACACCTTC.

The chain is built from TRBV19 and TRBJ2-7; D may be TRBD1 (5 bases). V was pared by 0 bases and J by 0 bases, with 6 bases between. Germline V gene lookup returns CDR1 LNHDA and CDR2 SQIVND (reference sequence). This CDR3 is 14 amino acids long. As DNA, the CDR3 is TGTGCCAGTAGTATAGAAGGGGACTCCTACGAGCAGTACTTC. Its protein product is CASSIEGDSYEQYF.

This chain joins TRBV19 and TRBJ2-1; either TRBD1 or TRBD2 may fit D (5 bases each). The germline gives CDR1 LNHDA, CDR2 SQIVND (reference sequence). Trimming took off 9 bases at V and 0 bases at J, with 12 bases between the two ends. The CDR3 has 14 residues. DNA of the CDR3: TGTGCCAGGGGACGGACGTTCTCCTACAATGAGCAGTTCTTC. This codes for CARGRTFSYNEQFF.

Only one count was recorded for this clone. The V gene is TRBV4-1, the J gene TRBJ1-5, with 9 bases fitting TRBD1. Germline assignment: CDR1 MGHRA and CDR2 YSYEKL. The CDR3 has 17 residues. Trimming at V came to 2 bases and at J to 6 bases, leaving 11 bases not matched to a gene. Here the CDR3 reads CASSQNVGQGFPQPQHF. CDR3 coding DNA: TGCGCCAGCAGCCAAAATGTAGGACAGGGGTTCCCTCAGCCCCAGCATTTT.

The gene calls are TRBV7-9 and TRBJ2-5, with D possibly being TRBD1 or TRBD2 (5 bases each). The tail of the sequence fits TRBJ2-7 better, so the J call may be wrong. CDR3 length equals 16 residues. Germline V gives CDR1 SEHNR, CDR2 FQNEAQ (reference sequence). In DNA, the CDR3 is TGTGCCAGCAGCCTGAACGCCGGGACCGAGACCTACGAGCAGTACTTC. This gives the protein CASSLNAGTETYEQYF.

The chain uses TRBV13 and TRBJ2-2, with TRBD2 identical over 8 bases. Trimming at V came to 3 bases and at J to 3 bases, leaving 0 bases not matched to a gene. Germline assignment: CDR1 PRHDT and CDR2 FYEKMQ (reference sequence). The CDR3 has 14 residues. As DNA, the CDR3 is TGTGCCAGCAGCTTGGGACTAGACACCGGGGAGCTGTTTTTT. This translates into CASSLGLDTGELFF.

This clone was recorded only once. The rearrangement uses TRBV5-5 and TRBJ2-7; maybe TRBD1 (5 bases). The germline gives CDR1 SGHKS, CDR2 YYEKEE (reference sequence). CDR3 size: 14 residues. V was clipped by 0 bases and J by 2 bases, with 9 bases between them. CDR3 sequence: CASSLGTRTYEQYF. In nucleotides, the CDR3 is TGTGCCAGCAGCTTGGGGACAAGGACCTACGAGCAGTACTTC.

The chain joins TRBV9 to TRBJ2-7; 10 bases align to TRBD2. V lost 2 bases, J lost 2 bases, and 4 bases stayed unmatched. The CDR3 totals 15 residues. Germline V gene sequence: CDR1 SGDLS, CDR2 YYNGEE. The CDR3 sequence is CASSVGLALTYEQYF. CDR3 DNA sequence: TGTGCCAGCAGCGTGGGACTAGCGCTTACCTACGAGCAGTACTTC.

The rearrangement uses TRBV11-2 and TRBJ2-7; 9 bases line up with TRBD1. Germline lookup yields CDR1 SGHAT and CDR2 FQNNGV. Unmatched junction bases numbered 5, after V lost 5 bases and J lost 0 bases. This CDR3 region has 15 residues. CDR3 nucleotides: TGTGCCAGCAGCGAGGGACAGGGCTTCTCCTACGAGCAGTACTTC. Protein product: CASSEGQGFSYEQYF.

DNA of the CDR3: TGCGCCAGCAGCCAAGGTGTTGCGGGATCCACGGGAGGTACGCAGTATTTT. Encoded protein: CASSQGVAGSTGGTQYF. The genes are TRBV4-1 and TRBJ2-3, with 7 bases fitting TRBD2. Looked up from germline, CDR1 is MGHRA and CDR2 is YSYEKL. Losses at the gene ends were 1 base for V and 8 bases for J; bases not matched to a gene: 15. There are 17 residues in the CDR3.

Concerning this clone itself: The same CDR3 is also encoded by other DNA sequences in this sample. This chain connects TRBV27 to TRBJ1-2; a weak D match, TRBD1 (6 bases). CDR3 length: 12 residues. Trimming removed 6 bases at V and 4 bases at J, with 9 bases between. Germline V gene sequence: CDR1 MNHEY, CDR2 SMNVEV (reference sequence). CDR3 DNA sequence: TGTGCCAGCAGAACAGGGTCCTATGGCTACACCTTC. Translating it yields CASRTGSYGYTF.

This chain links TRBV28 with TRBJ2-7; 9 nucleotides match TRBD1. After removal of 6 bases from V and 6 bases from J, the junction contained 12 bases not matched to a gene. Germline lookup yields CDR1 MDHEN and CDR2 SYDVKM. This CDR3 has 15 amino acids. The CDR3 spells CASSNSRRTGVEQYF. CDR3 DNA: TGTGCCAGCAGCAACAGCCGTAGGACAGGGGTCGAGCAGTACTTC.

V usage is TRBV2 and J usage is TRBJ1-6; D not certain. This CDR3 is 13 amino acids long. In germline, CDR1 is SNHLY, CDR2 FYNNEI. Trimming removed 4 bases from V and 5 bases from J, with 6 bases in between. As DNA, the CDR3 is TGTGCCAGCAGTGGAGGGAATAATTCACCCCTCCACTTT. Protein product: CASSGGNNSPLHF.

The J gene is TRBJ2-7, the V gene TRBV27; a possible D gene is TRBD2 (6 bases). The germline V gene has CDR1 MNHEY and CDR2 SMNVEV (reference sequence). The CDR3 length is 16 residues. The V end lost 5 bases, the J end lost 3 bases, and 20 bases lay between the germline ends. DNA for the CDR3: TGTGCCAGCAGTCACTCCTCCGGGACTGTACTCTACGAGCAGTACTTC. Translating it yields CASSHSSGTVLYEQYF.

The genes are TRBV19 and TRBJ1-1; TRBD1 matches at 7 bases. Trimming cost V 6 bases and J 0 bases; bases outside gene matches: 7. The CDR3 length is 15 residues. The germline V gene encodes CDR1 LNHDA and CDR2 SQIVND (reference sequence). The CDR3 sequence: CASRKTRGMNTEAFF. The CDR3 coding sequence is TGTGCCAGTAGGAAGACCAGGGGGATGAACACTGAAGCTTTCTTT.

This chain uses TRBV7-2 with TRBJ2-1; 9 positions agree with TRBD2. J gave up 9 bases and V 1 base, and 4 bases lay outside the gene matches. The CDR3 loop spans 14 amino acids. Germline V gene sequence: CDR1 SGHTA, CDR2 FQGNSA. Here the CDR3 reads CASSLESSGIEQFF. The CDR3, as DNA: TGTGCCAGCAGCTTAGAGTCTAGCGGGATTGAGCAGTTCTTC.